This TCR beta chain is from a study of blood T cell repertoires in COVID-19. Study-wide context: Acute and convalescent COVID-19 specimens originated in the United States, Italy and Spain.

Study processing details: Estimated nucleated cell counts came from reference gene primer amplification. Sequencing was performed with immunoSEQ multiplex PCR; in TCRdb, only in-frame clones are kept and a portion is missing. From that table come the V and J calls and clone size; the DNA was used to work out D and trimming. Of 350,000 or so clones detected, almost 90% appear once; the ten largest clones hold about 0.94%. Germline V gives CDR1 LGHDT, CDR2 YNNKEL (reference sequence). CDR3 size: 16 residues. V was pared by 2 bases and J by 5 bases, with 18 bases between. Enrolled through a virtual design, the participants were between roughly 18 and 100 years of age and came from around 25 US areas.

The chain links TRBV3-1 (or the pseudogene TRBV3-2) to TRBJ1-1, with a weak D call TRBD1 (6 bases). The sequencing sample was made of PBMCs or T cells enriched from blood (not recorded which). The clonotype was recovered from a woman under 40 who had been exposed to COVID-19. CDR3: CASSQRPDRSQTEAFF. The CDR3 DNA follows: TGTGCCAGCAGCCAACGTCCCGACAGGTCGCAGACTGAAGCTTTCTTT.